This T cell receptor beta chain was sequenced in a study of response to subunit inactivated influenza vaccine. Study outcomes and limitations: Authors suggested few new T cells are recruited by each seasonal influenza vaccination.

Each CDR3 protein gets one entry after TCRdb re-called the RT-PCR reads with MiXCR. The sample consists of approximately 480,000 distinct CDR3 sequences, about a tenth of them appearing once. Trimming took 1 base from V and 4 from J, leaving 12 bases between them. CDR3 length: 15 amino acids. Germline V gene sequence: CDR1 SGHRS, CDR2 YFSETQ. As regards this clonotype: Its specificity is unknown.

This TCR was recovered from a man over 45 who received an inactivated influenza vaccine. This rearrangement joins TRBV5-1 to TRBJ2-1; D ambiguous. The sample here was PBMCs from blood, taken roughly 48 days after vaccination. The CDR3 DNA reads TGCGCCAGCAGCTTGTCCAGTGCCCTTTACAATGAGCAGTTCTTC. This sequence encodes CASSLSSALYNEQFF.